Many counts were recorded for the clone carrying this T cell receptor beta chain. Its antigen is unknown. This record comes from a study of blood T cells in healthy people across ages. Findings of the study overall: Across samples, TCR beta diversity tracked strongly with naive T cell percentage.

The V gene end was trimmed by 4 bases and the J gene end by 8 bases; junction bases not matched to a gene: 8. The CDR3 consists of 15 residues. In germline, CDR1 is SGHTA, CDR2 FQGNSA. Per sample, at least 5.5 micrograms of total RNA were extracted. A second PCR of 7 to 11 cycles used a sample-barcoded 5' primer and a J-beta primer mix. TCRdb processed the 5' RACE reads anew with MiXCR; each CDR3 protein has one entry. The sample has roughly 800,000 distinct CDR3 sequences, about 37% seen once. The chain couples TRBV7-2 to TRBJ2-1; 10 positions match TRBD2. The sequencing input was blood. The TCR sequence derives from a man between 18 and 35 years old in good health. The CDR3 nucleotides read TGTGCCAGCAGCTCTCAGCGGGGGGGCACCCATGAGCAGTTCTTC. Encoded protein: CASSSQRGGTHEQFF.